This is a list of T cell receptor beta chains from one sample in a study of beta chain features in type 1 diabetes. Clones were sequenced by immunoSEQ multiplex PCR, and TCRdb holds only the in-frame ones, with some missing. Among roughly 450,000 clones listed, about an eighth were seen once. The sequenced sample consisted of naive CD4+ T cells from blood. The origin of the receptors is a woman in her late teens or twenties in good health. CDR3s include the opening cysteine and the closing phenylalanine or tryptophan. A D gene is named only where the DNA matches it firmly. Some rows mark clone size as missing; the rest say once, few, many or name a class of expanded clone.

>TRBV9|NA|NA|TRBJ1-2
CASSGRGFPYTF
TGTGCCAGCAGCGGCCGGGGCTTCCCTTACACCTTC
>TRBV5-1|NA|NA|TRBJ1-1
CASSLDRQNTEAFF
TGCGCCAGCAGCTTGGACAGACAGAACACTGAAGCTTTCTTT
>TRBV2|NA|NA|TRBJ2-5
CASTSRLGTQYF
TGTGCCAGCACATCTCGCTTGGGGACCCAGTACTTC
>TRBV29-1|TRBD2|few|TRBJ2-1
CSVVAGAAYNEQFF
TGCAGCGTTGTAGCGGGAGCGGCCTACAATGAGCAGTTCTTC
>TRBV7-2|NA|NA|TRBJ2-1
CASSPLRAYNEQFF
TGTGCCAGCAGCCCGCTAAGAGCGTACAATGAGCAGTTCTTC
>TRBV6-5|TRBD2|NA|TRBJ2-4
CASERGQNIQYF
TGTGCCAGCGAGCGGGGTCAAAACATTCAGTACTTC
>TRBV14|TRBD1|few|TRBJ2-5
CASSQDRGTGRQETQYF
TGTGCCAGCAGCCAAGATAGGGGGACAGGGCGCCAAGAGACCCAGTACTTC
>TRBV2|NA|few|TRBJ2-2
CASTSPGRLGRIGELFF
TGTGCCAGCACCTCCCCCGGCCGCCTGGGACGGATCGGGGAGCTGTTTTTT
>TRBV7-9|NA|few|TRBJ2-6
CASSYQRSGANVLTF
TGTGCCAGCAGTTACCAAAGATCTGGGGCCAACGTCCTGACTTTC
>TRBV19|TRBD1|NA|TRBJ1-1
CASSIPRQGRNTEAFF
TGTGCCAGTAGTATCCCCAGACAGGGACGCAACACTGAAGCTTTCTTT
>TRBV5-1|TRBD1|few|TRBJ2-3
CASSLGYFGTDSTDTQYF
TGCGCCAGCAGCTTGGGCTACTTCGGGACAGACAGCACAGATACGCAGTATTTT
>TRBV7-9|TRBD1|NA|TRBJ1-4
CASSSTGGSEKLFF
TGTGCCAGCAGCTCCACAGGGGGCAGTGAAAAACTGTTTTTT
>TRBV29-1|NA|NA|TRBJ2-3
CTGGTDTQYF
TGCACCGGTGGGACAGATACGCAGTATTTT
>TRBV7-7|NA|NA|TRBJ2-1
CASRPNRGGEQFF
TGTGCTAGCAGGCCCAATCGGGGTGGCGAGCAGTTCTTC
>TRBV28|NA|NA|TRBJ1-5
CASSLGGQPQHF
TGTGCCAGCAGTTTGGGGGGCCAGCCCCAGCATTTT
>TRBV30|NA|many|TRBJ1-4
CAWSVWAGNEKLFF
TGTGCCTGGAGTGTATGGGCGGGAAATGAAAAACTGTTTTTT
>TRBV7-2|NA|few|TRBJ2-7
CASSLRSQGYSYEQYF
TGTGCCAGCAGCTTACGGTCCCAGGGGTACTCCTACGAGCAGTACTTC
>TRBV7-9|TRBD2|few|TRBJ2-1
CASSGLVINNEQFF
TGTGCCAGCTCCGGACTAGTGATCAACAATGAGCAGTTCTTC
>TRBV7-2|NA|few|TRBJ2-1
CASSLGQDNEQFF
TGTGCCAGCAGCTTAGGTCAAGACAATGAGCAGTTCTTC
>TRBV9|TRBD2|few|TRBJ2-2
CASSVALSSGAGELFF
TGTGCCAGCAGCGTAGCTCTCTCAAGCGGGGCCGGGGAGCTGTTTTTT
>TRBV18|NA|few|TRBJ1-2
CASSPYTSPYGYTF
TGTGCCAGCTCACCATATACTAGCCCCTATGGCTACACCTTC
>TRBV7-3|TRBD2|few|TRBJ2-7
CASSLQLAAYEQYF
TGTGCCAGCAGCTTACAACTAGCGGCCTACGAGCAGTACTTC
>TRBV20-1|NA|few|TRBJ2-7
CSARGRYEQYF
TGCAGTGCGCGGGGGCGTTACGAGCAGTACTTC
>TRBV7-8|TRBD1|NA|TRBJ2-7
CASSYRDRVYEQYF
TGTGCCAGCAGTTACCGGGACAGGGTTTACGAGCAGTACTTC
>TRBV7-8|NA|few|TRBJ1-1
CASSLSLNTEAFF
TGTGCCAGCAGCTTAAGCTTGAACACTGAAGCTTTCTTT
>TRBV28|NA|few|TRBJ2-5
CASSFGTFQETQYF
TGTGCCAGCAGTTTCGGGACCTTCCAAGAGACCCAGTACTTC
>TRBV1|NA|NA|TRBJ2-7
CTSSQAPRREPPREQYF
TGCACCAGCAGCCAAGCCCCCAGGCGGGAACCGCCTCGGGAGCAGTACTTC
>TRBV9|TRBD2|NA|TRBJ2-3
CASSVGTGGHWADTQYF
TGTGCCAGCAGCGTAGGAACGGGGGGGCATTGGGCAGATACGCAGTATTTT
>TRBV9|NA|NA|TRBJ1-2
CASSVESGIQGWSPYGYTF
TGTGCCAGCAGCGTAGAATCGGGAATCCAAGGGTGGTCCCCCTATGGCTACACCTTC
>TRBV18|NA|few|TRBJ2-3
CASSPDRNTDTQYF
TGTGCCAGCTCACCAGACAGAAACACAGATACGCAGTATTTT
>TRBV18|TRBD2|NA|TRBJ2-7
CASSPASGYSYEQYF
TGTGCCAGCTCACCTGCTAGCGGGTACTCCTACGAGCAGTACTTC
>TRBV7-9|NA|few|TRBJ2-7
CASSYQSSGQYF
TGTGCCAGCAGCTATCAATCGTCAGGACAGTACTTC
>TRBV30|NA|NA|TRBJ1-1
CAWSVGVPRVFF
TGTGCCTGGAGCGTGGGAGTTCCGAGAGTTTTCTTT
>TRBV5-1|NA|NA|TRBJ2-1
CASSPAKGVVYNEQFF
TGCGCCAGCAGCCCGGCAAAGGGAGTAGTCTACAATGAGCAGTTCTTC
>TRBV14|NA|NA|TRBJ2-3
CASSQVRIPTDTQYF
TGTGCCAGCAGCCAAGTCAGAATTCCCACAGATACGCAGTATTTT
>TRBV18|NA|NA|TRBJ2-2
CASSSNTGELFF
TGTGCCAGCTCGTCGAACACCGGGGAGCTGTTTTTT
>TRBV15|NA|few|TRBJ1-1
CATSTGGALNTEAFF
TGTGCCACCAGCACGGGGGGCGCCCTGAACACTGAAGCTTTCTTT
>TRBV7-2|NA|few|TRBJ2-5
CASSSFIGAGETQYF
TGTGCCAGCAGCTCCTTTATCGGGGCAGGCGAGACCCAGTACTTC
>TRBV4-3|TRBD1|NA|TRBJ2-3
CASSQEGGQGVVDTQYF
TGCGCCAGCAGCCAAGAAGGAGGACAGGGGGTAGTCGATACGCAGTATTTT
>TRBV15|NA|NA|TRBJ2-2
CATSRGPGGWNTGELFF
TGTGCCACCAGCAGAGGGCCCGGTGGTTGGAACACCGGGGAGCTGTTTTTT
>TRBV7-3|NA|NA|TRBJ2-5
CASSLGGAPYQETQYF
TGTGCCAGCAGCTTAGGTGGGGCACCGTACCAAGAGACCCAGTACTTC
>TRBV14|NA|NA|TRBJ2-3
CASSRDTGRTQYF
TGTGCCAGCAGCCGGGATACGGGTCGTACGCAGTATTTT
>TRBV11-2|TRBD1|few|TRBJ2-7
CASSSWTGPTYEQYF
TGTGCCAGCAGCTCCTGGACAGGACCTACCTACGAGCAGTACTTC
>TRBV29-1|TRBD1|NA|TRBJ2-7
CSVEDRTGPYEQYF
TGCAGCGTTGAAGACCGGACAGGGCCCTACGAGCAGTACTTC
>TRBV4-3|TRBD1|NA|TRBJ1-1
CASSQDYRGQGTEAFF
TGCGCCAGCAGCCAAGATTACAGGGGTCAAGGCACTGAAGCTTTCTTT
>TRBV19|NA|NA|TRBJ2-5
CASSVALARGETQYF
TGTGCCAGTAGTGTTGCCTTGGCCCGCGGAGAGACCCAGTACTTC
>TRBV9|NA|NA|TRBJ2-7
CASSVEGGRSYEQYF
TGTGCCAGCAGCGTAGAAGGCGGACGTTCCTACGAGCAGTACTTC
>TRBV30|NA|few|TRBJ1-2
CAWSKNRGFNYGYTF
TGTGCCTGGAGTAAGAACCGGGGATTTAACTATGGCTACACCTTC
>TRBV11-2|NA|few|TRBJ2-7
CASSLRSGHSTYEQYF
TGTGCCAGCAGCTTACGCTCGGGACACTCAACGTACGAGCAGTACTTC
>TRBV18|NA|NA|TRBJ1-1
CASSPSGTMNTEAFF
TGTGCCAGCTCACCATCGGGAACGATGAACACTGAAGCTTTCTTT
>TRBV7-9|NA|NA|TRBJ1-2
CASSLPSWGYTF
TGTGCCAGCAGCTTACCCTCATGGGGCTACACCTTC
>TRBV28|TRBD2|few|TRBJ2-1
CASSKTSGELREQFF
TGTGCCAGCAGTAAGACTAGCGGGGAGCTTCGGGAGCAGTTCTTC
>TRBV7-9|NA|few|TRBJ2-1
CASSLGRQGTYNEQFF
TGTGCCAGCAGCTTAGGCCGGCAGGGGACCTACAATGAGCAGTTCTTC
>TRBV13|NA|NA|TRBJ1-1
CASSLSYFFGEAFF
TGTGCCAGCAGCTTAAGCTATTTCTTCGGGGAAGCTTTCTTT
>TRBV30|NA|NA|TRBJ2-5
CAPPGSPGETQYF
TGTGCCCCACCTGGTAGTCCGGGAGAGACCCAGTACTTC
>TRBV29-1|TRBD2|few|TRBJ2-3
CSVVTSGGSYTQYF
TGCAGCGTCGTGACTAGCGGGGGGTCATATACGCAGTATTTT
>TRBV10-2|NA|few|TRBJ2-7
CASKEGEQYF
TGCGCCAGCAAAGAGGGTGAGCAGTACTTC
>TRBV5-1|NA|NA|TRBJ2-6
CASSLVSSGANVLTF
TGCGCCAGCAGCTTGGTTTCCTCTGGGGCCAACGTCCTGACTTTC
>TRBV11-3|NA|few|TRBJ2-1
CASSLDDEYNEQFF
TGTGCCAGCAGCTTAGATGACGAGTACAATGAGCAGTTCTTC
>TRBV19|NA|NA|TRBJ1-5
CASSIDYNQPQHF
TGTGCCAGTAGTATAGACTACAATCAGCCCCAGCATTTT